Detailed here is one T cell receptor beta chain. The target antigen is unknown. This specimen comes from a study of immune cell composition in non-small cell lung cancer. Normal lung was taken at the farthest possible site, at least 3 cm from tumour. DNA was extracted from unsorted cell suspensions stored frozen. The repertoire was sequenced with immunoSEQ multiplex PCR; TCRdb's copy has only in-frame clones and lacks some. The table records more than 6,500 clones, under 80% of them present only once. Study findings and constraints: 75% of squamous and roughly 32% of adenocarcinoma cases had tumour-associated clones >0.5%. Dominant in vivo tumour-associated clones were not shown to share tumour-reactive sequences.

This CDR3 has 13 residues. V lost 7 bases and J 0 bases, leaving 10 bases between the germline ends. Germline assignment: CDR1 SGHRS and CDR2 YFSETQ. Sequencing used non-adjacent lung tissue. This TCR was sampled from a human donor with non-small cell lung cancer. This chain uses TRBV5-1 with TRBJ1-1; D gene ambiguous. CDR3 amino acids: CASSGEMNTEAFF. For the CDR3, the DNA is TGCGCCAGCTCGGGAGAAATGAACACTGAAGCTTTCTTT.